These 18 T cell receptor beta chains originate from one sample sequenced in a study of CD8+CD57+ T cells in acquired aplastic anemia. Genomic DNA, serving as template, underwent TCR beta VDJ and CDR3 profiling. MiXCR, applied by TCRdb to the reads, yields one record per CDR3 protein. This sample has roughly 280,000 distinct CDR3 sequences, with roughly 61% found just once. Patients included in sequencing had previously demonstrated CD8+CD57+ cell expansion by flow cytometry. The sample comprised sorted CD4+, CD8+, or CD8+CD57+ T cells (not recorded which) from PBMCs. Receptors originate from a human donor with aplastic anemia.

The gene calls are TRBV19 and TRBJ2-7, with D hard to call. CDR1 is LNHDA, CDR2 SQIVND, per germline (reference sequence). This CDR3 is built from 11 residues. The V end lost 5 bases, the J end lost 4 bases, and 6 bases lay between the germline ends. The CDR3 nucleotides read TGTGCCAGTAGTGATAATTACGAGCAGTACTTC. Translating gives CASSDNYEQYF.

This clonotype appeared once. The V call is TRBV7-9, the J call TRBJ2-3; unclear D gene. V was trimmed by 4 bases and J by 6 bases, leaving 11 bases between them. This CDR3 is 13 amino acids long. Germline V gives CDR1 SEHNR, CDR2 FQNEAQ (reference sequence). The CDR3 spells CASSYDTGDTQYF. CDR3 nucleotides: TGTGCCAGCAGCTATGATACGGGTGATACGCAGTATTTT. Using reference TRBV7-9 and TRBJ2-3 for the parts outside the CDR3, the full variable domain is DTGVSQNPRHKITKRGQNVTFRCDPISEHNRLYWYRQTLGQGPEFLTYFQNEAQLEKSRLLSDRFSAERPKGSFSTLEIQRTEQGDSAMYLCASSYDTGDTQYFGPGTRLTVL.

Here the CDR3 DNA reads TGTGCCACCAGTGACTTCCCCCCTCGGACAGGGCAAGAGACCCAGTACTTC. Translation gives CATSDFPPRTGQETQYF. The rearrangement uses TRBV24-1 and TRBJ2-5; TRBD1 matches at 8 bases. V gave up 4 bases and J gave up 2 bases; unmatched junction bases: 11. Germline-derived CDR1 and CDR2 are KGHDR and SFDVKD. The CDR3 totals 17 residues.

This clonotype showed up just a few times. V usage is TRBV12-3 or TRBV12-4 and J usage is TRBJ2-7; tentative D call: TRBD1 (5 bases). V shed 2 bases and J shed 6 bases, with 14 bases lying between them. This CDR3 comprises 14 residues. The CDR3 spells CASSLSRDAAEQYF. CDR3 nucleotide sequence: TGTGCCAGCAGTTTAAGCAGGGATGCCGCCGAGCAGTACTTC.

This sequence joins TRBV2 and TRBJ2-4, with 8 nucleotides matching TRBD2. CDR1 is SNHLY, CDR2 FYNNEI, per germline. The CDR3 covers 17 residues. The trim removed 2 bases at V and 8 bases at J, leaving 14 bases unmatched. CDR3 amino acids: CASSENVGTRGRDIQYF. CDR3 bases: TGTGCCAGCAGTGAAAATGTCGGGACTAGGGGACGGGACATTCAGTACTTC.

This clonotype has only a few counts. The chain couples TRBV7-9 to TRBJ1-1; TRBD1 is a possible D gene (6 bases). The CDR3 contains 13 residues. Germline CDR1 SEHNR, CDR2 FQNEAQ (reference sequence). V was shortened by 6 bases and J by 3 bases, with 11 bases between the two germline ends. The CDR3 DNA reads TGTGCCAGCAGGGGGGCTTGGGACACTGAAGCTTTCTTT. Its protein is CASRGAWDTEAFF. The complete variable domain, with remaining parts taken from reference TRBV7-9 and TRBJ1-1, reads DTGVSQNPRHKITKRGQNVTFRCDPISEHNRLYWYRQTLGQGPEFLTYFQNEAQLEKSRLLSDRFSAERPKGSFSTLEIQRTEQGDSAMYLCASRGAWDTEAFFGQGTRLTVV.

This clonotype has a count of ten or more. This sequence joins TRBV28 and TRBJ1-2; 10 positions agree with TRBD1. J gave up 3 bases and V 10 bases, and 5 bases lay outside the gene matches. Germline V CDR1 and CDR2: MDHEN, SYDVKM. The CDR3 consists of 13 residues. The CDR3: CAIQTGGHYGYTF. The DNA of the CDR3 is TGTGCCATTCAGACAGGGGGCCACTATGGCTACACCTTC.

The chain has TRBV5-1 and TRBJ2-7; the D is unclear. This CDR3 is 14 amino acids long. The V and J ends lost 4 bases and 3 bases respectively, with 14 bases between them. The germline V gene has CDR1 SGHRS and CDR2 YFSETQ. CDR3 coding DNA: TGCGCCAGCAGCCCGTCCTCCTCTCGCTACGAGCAGTACTTC. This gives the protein CASSPSSSRYEQYF.

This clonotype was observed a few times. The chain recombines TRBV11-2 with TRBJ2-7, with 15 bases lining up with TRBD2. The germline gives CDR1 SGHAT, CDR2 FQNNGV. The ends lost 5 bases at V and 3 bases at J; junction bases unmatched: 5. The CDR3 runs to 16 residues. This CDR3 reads CASSQGLAGGIYEQYF. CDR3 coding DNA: TGTGCCAGCAGCCAAGGACTAGCGGGGGGGATCTACGAGCAGTACTTC.

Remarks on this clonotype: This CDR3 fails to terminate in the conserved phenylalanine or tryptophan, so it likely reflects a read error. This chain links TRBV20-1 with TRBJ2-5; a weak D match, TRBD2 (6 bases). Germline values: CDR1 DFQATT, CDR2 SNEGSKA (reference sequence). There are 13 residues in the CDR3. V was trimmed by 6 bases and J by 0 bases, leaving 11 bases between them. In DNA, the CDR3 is TGCAGTGCGTATTTAGCGGACCAAGAGACCCAGTACCTC. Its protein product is CSAYLADQETQYL.

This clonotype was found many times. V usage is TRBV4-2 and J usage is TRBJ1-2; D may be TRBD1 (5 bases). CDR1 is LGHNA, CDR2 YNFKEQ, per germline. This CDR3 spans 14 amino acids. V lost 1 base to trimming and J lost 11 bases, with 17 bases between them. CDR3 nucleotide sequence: TGTGCCAGCAGCCAAGGATGGGGTAGGGGAAGTTACACCTTC. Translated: CASSQGWGRGSYTF.

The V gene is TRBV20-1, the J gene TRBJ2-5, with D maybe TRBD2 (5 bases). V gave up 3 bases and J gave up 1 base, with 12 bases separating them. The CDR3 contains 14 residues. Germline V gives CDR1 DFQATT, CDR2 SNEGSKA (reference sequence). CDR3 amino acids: CSARKDSSQETQYF. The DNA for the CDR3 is TGCAGTGCTAGGAAGGACTCCTCCCAAGAGACCCAGTACTTC.

CDR3 protein: CASRGYNEQFF. The CDR3 DNA reads TGTGCCAGCAGAGGGTACAATGAGCAGTTCTTC. The chain uses TRBV2 and TRBJ2-1, with no clear D. The CDR3 consists of 11 residues. Germline CDR1 and CDR2: SNHLY and FYNNEI. Trimming removed 6 bases at V and 4 bases at J, with 4 bases between. Filled out from reference TRBV2 and TRBJ2-1, the complete variable domain reads EPEVTQTPSHQVTQMGQEVILRCVPISNHLYFYWYRQILGQKVEFLVSFYNNEISEKSEIFDDQFSVERPDGSNFTLKIRSTKLEDSAMYFCASRGYNEQFFGPGTRLTVL.

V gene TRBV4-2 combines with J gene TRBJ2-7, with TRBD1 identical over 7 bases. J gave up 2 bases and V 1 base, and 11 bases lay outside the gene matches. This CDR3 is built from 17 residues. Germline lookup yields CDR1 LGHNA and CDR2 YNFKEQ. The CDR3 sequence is CASSQASRTGPTYEQYF. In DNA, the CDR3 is TGTGCCAGCAGCCAAGCCAGCCGGACAGGCCCGACCTACGAGCAGTACTTC.

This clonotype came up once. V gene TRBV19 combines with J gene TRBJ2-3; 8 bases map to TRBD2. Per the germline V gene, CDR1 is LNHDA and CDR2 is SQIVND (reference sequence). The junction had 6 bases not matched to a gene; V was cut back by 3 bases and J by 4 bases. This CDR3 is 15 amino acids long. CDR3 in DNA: TGTGCCAGTAGTATCGGCGGGGGGTCTGCAGATACGCAGTATTTT. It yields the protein CASSIGGGSADTQYF.

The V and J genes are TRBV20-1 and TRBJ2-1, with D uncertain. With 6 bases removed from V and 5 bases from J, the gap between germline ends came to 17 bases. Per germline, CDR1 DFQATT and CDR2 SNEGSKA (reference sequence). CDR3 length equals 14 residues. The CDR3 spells CSAPRGSPDNEQFF. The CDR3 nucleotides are TGCAGTGCGCCACGCGGTAGTCCGGACAATGAGCAGTTCTTC.

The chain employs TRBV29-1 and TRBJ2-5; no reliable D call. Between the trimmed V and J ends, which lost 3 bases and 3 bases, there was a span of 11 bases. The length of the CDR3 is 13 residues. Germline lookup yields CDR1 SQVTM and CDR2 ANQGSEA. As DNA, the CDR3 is TGCAGCGTTGACGTCAATCGAAAAGAGACCCAGTACTTC. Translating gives CSVDVNRKETQYF.

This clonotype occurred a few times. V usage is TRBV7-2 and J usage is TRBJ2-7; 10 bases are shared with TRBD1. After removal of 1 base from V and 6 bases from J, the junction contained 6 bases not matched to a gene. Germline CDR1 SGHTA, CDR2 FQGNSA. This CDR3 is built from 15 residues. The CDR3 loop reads CASSLGRTGGGEQYF. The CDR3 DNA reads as TGTGCCAGCAGCTTAGGTCGGACAGGGGGGGGCGAGCAGTACTTC.